This TCR beta chain was obtained from a study of blood T cell repertoires in COVID-19 (TCRdb year 2020). Describing the broader study: The collaborator samples originated in the United States, Italy and Spain and spanned the acute and convalescent phases of COVID-19. The prospective study material was composed of cDNA or gDNA derived from T cells, B-cell-depleted T cells, or PBMCs. Subjects who had been exposed to COVID-19, were actively infected with it, or had recovered from it provided the deeply sampled blood TCRbeta repertoires that made up the dataset. A freely available public database, intended as a resource for researchers studying the immune response to SARS-CoV-2, is where the repertoires were released. Samples came from the ongoing ImmuneRACE study (first 160 participants) plus 1,254 subjects from 6 global collaborators. The sample metadata nearly always contained a de-identified subject ID, COVID-19 status, age in years and sex. Where available, HLA class I and class II types were taken from metadata supplied by the sample provider and were not determined by assay-based typing.

Overall results and qualifications from the work: Clinical and demographic metadata were provided uncurated, with the amount varying by source and participant.

Notes on this clone: Its cognate antigen has yet to be identified. It has no much larger one-base neighbor in the sample; base qualities were not kept.

V is pruned by 5 bases and J by 3 bases, leaving 9 bases of the junction without a gene match. The CDR3 runs 15 amino acids, cysteine and phenylalanine included. The DNA shown is the 45-base CDR3, in frame from base 1. CDR1 is given as SGHVS and CDR2 as FNYEAQ, both from the germline V gene. One collaborating source in Seattle enrolled patients during active infection and followed them longitudinally through the course of disease. Each collaborating institution followed its own protocols to collect whole blood in K2EDTA tubes. For TCRbeta analysis, collaborators shipped samples in one of three forms: frozen whole blood, isolated PBMCs, or DNA extracted from either of those sample types. The immunoSEQ Assay, a bias-controlled multiplex PCR, was used to amplify TCRbeta CDR3 regions from genomic DNA. In the authors' own workflow: The number of nucleated cells in each sample was estimated by amplification of reference gene primers within the assay. To quantify the absolute abundance of each unique TCRbeta CDR3 rearrangement, sequence reads were collapsed and filtered. For each sample, productive Simpson clonality was calculated as the square root of Simpson's diversity index over productive rearrangements. The source is immuneACCESS, and TCRdb retained only in-frame sequences with V and J called. Part of the clones is not carried over; for the studies checked, unresolved V genes explain less than half of this, and the remainder is unexplained. The V and J calls and clone size come from that table; D and trimming were worked out from the DNA. Here the sample has around 180,000 clones; approximately 81% occur a single time. Of the sample, over 15% is held by the ten largest clones.

Here the chain combines TRBV7-6 and TRBJ1-1, and TRBD1 matches 7 of the central bases. Sequencing was performed on peripheral blood. This receptor was obtained from a person aged 65-85 years with COVID-19, enrolled during active disease. This receptor has the CDR3 CASSTSQGGDTEAFF. The DNA sequence is given as TGTGCCAGCAGCACATCCCAGGGGGGAGACACTGAAGCTTTCTTT.